The clone carrying this T cell receptor beta chain appeared a single time. Measured with immunoSEQ multiplex PCR; TCRdb has only the in-frame clones, and not every one. The repertoire holds fewer than 75,000 clones, with roughly nine tenths as singletons. Time point of the sample: pretreatment peripheral blood. This sample is drawn from a study of PD-L1 blockade in urothelial cancer. Trimming pared 5 bases from V and 3 bases from J, leaving 13 bases between. This CDR3 spans 14 amino acids. Germline V CDR1 and CDR2: MNHEY, SVGAGI. The sequenced sample was PBMCs, obtained around atezolizumab (anti-PD-L1) treatment. J is TRBJ1-2 and V is TRBV6-5; TRBD1 might be the D (5 bases). This TCR was sampled from a man aged 65-85 years with urothelial cancer. CDR3 residues: CASSPPGGHYGYTF. DNA for the CDR3: TGTGCCAGCAGTCCCCCGGGGGGACACTATGGCTACACCTTC.